The entry below gives a single T cell receptor beta chain sequence along with its context. The antigen remains unidentified. V gave up 3 bases and J gave up 4 bases, with 13 bases separating them. Germline loops: CDR1 SGHRS, CDR2 YFSETQ. The CDR3 consists of 14 residues. The sample comes from a study of OX40 agonist ivuxolimab in advanced cancers. Study-wide context: Participants could have had prior anti-PD-1, anti-PD-L1 or anti-CTLA-4 therapy, and about 37% had some.

Findings and limits, study-wide: At 0.1 to 3.0 mg/kg, CD4+ and CD8+ blood T cells expanded clonally by week 6. Mean expanded clone counts were higher in CD8+ than CD4+ T cells.

Some clones are missing from TCRdb's copy, which holds only in-frame ones; the method was immunoSEQ multiplex PCR. The sample holds some 64,000 clones, roughly 85% seen once. Here the sequenced sample was CD4+ or CD8+ T cells sorted from blood, taken in a trial of the OX40 agonist ivuxolimab. This chain links TRBV5-1 with TRBJ1-1; D unclear. This TCR was recovered from an adult with an advanced solid tumor such as melanoma, head and neck, liver or kidney cancer. CDR3 protein: CASSSLSDTTEAFF. The CDR3, as DNA: TGCGCCAGCAGCTCGTTGAGCGACACCACTGAAGCTTTCTTT.